The sequence of this T cell receptor (beta chain) was determined in a study of T cells in Graves' hyperthyroidism and ophthalmopathy. TCR beta CDR3 regions were amplified from RNA. Primed by the HTBI set, a first-round RT-PCR was run on the TCR CDR3. TCRdb re-called the multiplex PCR reads through MiXCR, storing one row per CDR3 protein. The table records roughly 180,000 distinct CDR3 sequences, less than 10% of them present only once. This clonotype was observed many times. No antigen is known for it. Findings and limits, study-wide: Also found in blood were most expanded thyroid clonotypes above 0.001.

Each diagnosis was grounded in clinical symptoms, serum thyroxine and TRAb, thyroid ultrasound, and orbital computed tomography. PBMCs were sourced from less than 12 ml fresh peripheral blood. The TCR was taken from a woman aged 18-29 years with Graves' hyperthyroidism that later progressed to Graves' ophthalmopathy. Sample: blood.

The CDR3 coding sequence is TGTGCCAGCAGCTTAGCGCTGCACACTGAAGCTTTCTTT. It is translated as CASSLALHTEAFF. This sequence joins TRBV7-6 and TRBJ1-1; D is ambiguous. The CDR3 runs 13 residues. Germline CDR1 SGHVS, CDR2 FNYEAQ. The V end was cut by 0 bases, the J end by 3 bases, with 5 bases between.